The next 21 T cell receptor beta chains were all read from a single sample in a study of blood T cell repertoires in COVID-19. The method was immunoSEQ multiplex PCR; TCRdb's version includes in-frame clones alone and lacks a portion of them. This repertoire shows fewer than 350,000 clones, around 90% found once; its top ten account for about 1.7%. Sequencing used PBMCs or T cells enriched from blood (not recorded which). These TCRs come from a woman aged 18-29 years with acute COVID-19.

The CDR3 coding sequence is TGTGCCAGTAGTCCTCTCGGACTAGTGGCCGGGGAGCTGTTTTTT. Protein product: CASSPLGLVAGELFF. The V call is TRBV19, the J call TRBJ2-2; 7 positions agree with TRBD2. The germline V gene encodes CDR1 LNHDA and CDR2 SQIVND (reference sequence). V shed 5 bases, J shed 6 bases, and the junction held 9 bases outside the gene matches. The CDR3 extends over 15 amino acids.

The chain recombines TRBV3-1 (or the pseudogene TRBV3-2) with TRBJ1-2; D gene ambiguous. Trimming pared 4 bases from V and 4 bases from J, leaving 13 bases between. The germline V gene encodes CDR1 LGHDT and CDR2 YNNKEL (reference sequence). CDR3 size: 14 residues. CDR3 in amino acids: CASSLAGIAYGYTF. CDR3 bases: TGTGCCAGCAGCCTGGCGGGGATCGCCTATGGCTACACCTTC.

The V and J genes are TRBV7-9 and TRBJ2-2; D remains unclear. V was trimmed by 0 bases and J by 7 bases, leaving 9 bases between them. Germline CDR1 is SEHNR and CDR2 is FQNEAQ (reference sequence). This CDR3 has 14 residues. The CDR3 sequence: CASSLANSHGELFF. The CDR3 bases are TGTGCCAGCAGCTTAGCGAACAGTCACGGGGAGCTGTTTTTT.

This chain uses TRBV7-9 with TRBJ1-2; perhaps TRBD1 as D (5 bases). The CDR3 totals 13 residues. V lost 0 bases, J lost 5 bases, and 7 bases lay in between. The germline CDR1 and CDR2 sequences are SEHNR and FQNEAQ (reference sequence). The CDR3 bases are TGTGCCAGCAGCTTAGCCAGGGAATATGGCTACACCTTC. Its translation is CASSLAREYGYTF. The full variable domain, in which reference TRBV7-9 and TRBJ1-2 provide the parts outside the CDR3, is DTGVSQNPRHKITKRGQNVTFRCDPISEHNRLYWYRQTLGQGPEFLTYFQNEAQLEKSRLLSDRFSAERPKGSFSTLEIQRTEQGDSAMYLCASSLAREYGYTFGSGTRLTVV.

This clone has just one count. The V gene is TRBV18, the J gene TRBJ2-7; 7 nucleotides match TRBD2. In germline, CDR1 is KGHSH, CDR2 LQKENI. J lost 0 bases, V lost 2 bases, and 7 bases had no gene match. The CDR3 has 16 residues. In DNA form, the CDR3 reads TGTGCCAGCTCACCAAAGTTGCGGGGGAGCTCCTACGAGCAGTACTTC. It encodes CASSPKLRGSSYEQYF.

V usage is TRBV30 and J usage is TRBJ1-1; D call uncertain. Germline V lookup: CDR1 GTSNPN, CDR2 SVGIG (reference sequence). Between the trimmed V and J ends, which lost 2 bases and 4 bases, there was a span of 17 bases. The CDR3 runs to 15 residues. CDR3: CAWSPLVVGPTEAFF. CDR3 DNA: TGTGCCTGGAGTCCCCTTGTCGTGGGCCCCACTGAAGCTTTCTTT. Looking up the rest from reference TRBV30 and TRBJ1-1 gives the full variable domain: SQTIHQWPATLVQPVGSPLSLECTVEGTSNPNLYWYRQAAGRGLQLLFYSVGIGQISSEVPQNLSASRPQDRQFILSSKKLLLSDSGFYLCAWSPLVVGPTEAFFGQGTRLTVV.

The chain couples TRBV10-3 to TRBJ2-7; 8 bases align to TRBD2. CDR1 and CDR2 (germline): ENHRY, SYGVKD. V shed 10 bases and J 3 bases; nucleotides not matched to a gene: 5. This CDR3 is built from 12 residues. This CDR3 reads CATSGTSYEQYF. The CDR3, as DNA: TGTGCCACCTCCGGGACTAGCTACGAGCAGTACTTC.

The V call is TRBV4-3, the J call TRBJ2-1, with 8 bases lining up with TRBD2. With 4 bases clipped from V and 0 bases from J, the junction kept 5 bases outside the gene matches. Per the germline V gene, CDR1 is LGHNA and CDR2 is YSLEER. The length of the CDR3 is 16 residues. CDR3 residues: CASSLRGGSSYNEQFF. The CDR3 nucleotides are TGCGCCAGCAGCCTCCGGGGGGGGAGCTCCTACAATGAGCAGTTCTTC.

The sample holds one count of this clone. This chain uses TRBV5-1 with TRBJ1-6; 7 nucleotides line up with TRBD1. V shed 4 bases and J 12 bases; nucleotides not matched to a gene: 19. Germline-derived CDR1 and CDR2 are SGHRS and YFSETQ. The CDR3 loop spans 17 amino acids. The CDR3 region has the DNA TGCGCCAGCAGCCTCGACAGGGCAGATAGTAGGGGCTTACCCCTCCACTTT. Its protein product is CASSLDRADSRGLPLHF.

V and J are TRBV30 and TRBJ2-7; TRBD2 agrees at 10 bases. Unmatched junction bases numbered 5, after V lost 4 bases and J lost 2 bases. CDR1 and CDR2 (germline): GTSNPN, SVGIG (reference sequence). The CDR3 length is 14 residues. The CDR3 spells CAWNFGTSAYEQYF. CDR3 sequence (DNA): TGTGCCTGGAATTTCGGGACTAGCGCCTACGAGCAGTACTTC.

The J gene is TRBJ1-1, the V gene TRBV12-3 or TRBV12-4; no reliable D call. CDR3 size: 11 residues. Trimming left V 6 bases short and J 2 bases short, with 4 bases between. The CDR3 here is CASSPNTEAFF. In DNA, the CDR3 is TGTGCCAGCAGCCCAAACACTGAAGCTTTCTTT.

V usage is TRBV7-9 and J usage is TRBJ1-2; tentative D call: TRBD1 (5 bases). Germline V gene sequence: CDR1 SEHNR, CDR2 FQNEAQ (reference sequence). Trimming took off 7 bases at V and 1 base at J, with 7 bases between the two ends. CDR3 length: 12 residues. The chain's CDR3 is CASNRINYGYTF. The DNA for the CDR3 is TGTGCCAGCAACAGGATTAACTATGGCTACACCTTC. The whole variable domain, filled in from reference TRBV7-9 and TRBJ1-2, reads DTGVSQNPRHKITKRGQNVTFRCDPISEHNRLYWYRQTLGQGPEFLTYFQNEAQLEKSRLLSDRFSAERPKGSFSTLEIQRTEQGDSAMYLCASNRINYGYTFGSGTRLTVV.

The chain has TRBV6-5 and TRBJ2-7, with TRBD1 matching 7 bases. The CDR3 runs 15 residues. V lost 2 bases and J lost 6; bases outside the gene matches: 10. Germline V gene data show CDR1 as MNHEY and CDR2 as SVGAGI. For the CDR3, the DNA is TGTGCCAGCAGTTACCTTGGACAGGTACCCTCCGAGCAGTACTTC. Protein product: CASSYLGQVPSEQYF.

The CDR3 coding sequence is TGTGCCAGCAGAGAAGGGGGTAACGAGCAGTACTTC. Its translation is CASREGGNEQYF. The rearrangement links TRBV7-9 to TRBJ2-7; D might be TRBD1 (6 bases). The CDR3 loop spans 12 amino acids. Germline-derived CDR1 and CDR2 are SEHNR and FQNEAQ (reference sequence). The V end was cut by 6 bases, the J end by 5 bases, with 11 bases between. The full variable domain, in which reference TRBV7-9 and TRBJ2-7 provide the parts outside the CDR3, is DTGVSQNPRHKITKRGQNVTFRCDPISEHNRLYWYRQTLGQGPEFLTYFQNEAQLEKSRLLSDRFSAERPKGSFSTLEIQRTEQGDSAMYLCASREGGNEQYFGPGTRLTVT.

The CDR3 nucleotides read TGTGCCAGCAGTTTATTCATGGGGCTAGGGTTGATGGCAGATACGCAGTATTTT. Its translation is CASSLFMGLGLMADTQYF. The J gene is TRBJ2-3, the V gene TRBV27, with D possibly matching TRBD1 (5 bases). Germline CDR1 reads MNHEY; CDR2 reads SMNVEV (reference sequence). V was trimmed by 1 base and J by 4 bases, leaving 21 bases between them. The CDR3 consists of 18 residues.

The V call is TRBV2, the J call TRBJ2-1, with D hard to call. Germline values: CDR1 SNHLY, CDR2 FYNNEI. Between the trimmed V and J ends, which lost 10 bases and 4 bases, there was a span of 8 bases. CDR3 length: 11 amino acids. The CDR3 sequence is CATSFYNEQFF. CDR3 in DNA: TGTGCCACCTCCTTTTACAATGAGCAGTTCTTC.

V and J are TRBV28 and TRBJ2-7; D is uncertain. V was shortened by 7 bases and J by 4 bases, with 23 bases between the two germline ends. Germline V CDR1 and CDR2: MDHEN, SYDVKM. The CDR3 runs 16 residues. CDR3 region: CASKSPVLSPLYEQYF. The CDR3 DNA reads TGTGCCAGCAAATCTCCGGTCCTGTCCCCTCTTTACGAGCAGTACTTC.

The chain employs TRBV15 and TRBJ2-2; 7 nucleotides match TRBD1. Germline values: CDR1 LNHNV, CDR2 YYDKDF (reference sequence). The CDR3 covers 15 residues. The junction had 4 bases not matched to a gene; V was cut back by 0 bases and J by 6 bases. CDR3 protein: CATSRDRGFPGELFF. The CDR3 nucleotides are TGTGCCACCAGCAGAGACAGGGGGTTTCCCGGGGAGCTGTTTTTT.

This chain joins TRBV19 and TRBJ2-1; 8 bases match TRBD2. Trimming at V came to 4 bases and at J to 4 bases, leaving 12 bases not matched to a gene. The germline CDR1 and CDR2 sequences are LNHDA and SQIVND (reference sequence). The CDR3 contains 17 residues. CDR3 sequence: CASSSGASGLRYNEQFF. The CDR3 DNA reads TGTGCCAGTAGTAGTGGGGCTAGCGGGTTAAGGTACAATGAGCAGTTCTTC.

This chain connects TRBV2 to TRBJ2-2, with 13 bases matching TRBD2. CDR3 length: 17 residues. V lost 8 bases to trimming and J lost 2 bases; unmatched junction nucleotides: 8. Looked up from germline, CDR1 is SNHLY and CDR2 is FYNNEI. The CDR3 spells CASRFRLAGGNTGELFF. The CDR3 nucleotides read TGTGCCAGCCGTTTTCGACTAGCGGGAGGAAACACCGGGGAGCTGTTTTTT. Filled out from reference TRBV2 and TRBJ2-2, the complete variable domain reads EPEVTQTPSHQVTQMGQEVILRCVPISNHLYFYWYRQILGQKVEFLVSFYNNEISEKSEIFDDQFSVERPDGSNFTLKIRSTKLEDSAMYFCASRFRLAGGNTGELFFGEGSRLTVL.

The rearrangement joins TRBV10-3 to TRBJ2-7; D remains ambiguous. V was trimmed by 1 base and J by 6 bases, leaving 13 bases between them. The germline V gene has CDR1 ENHRY and CDR2 SYGVKD. The CDR3 covers 14 residues. CDR3 amino acids: CAISELGEASEQYF. The CDR3 DNA sequence: TGTGCCATCAGTGAGTTGGGTGAGGCGAGCGAGCAGTACTTC.